The 9 T cell receptor beta chains listed next were all sequenced from one sample in a study of cytomegalovirus exposure and HLA in healthy donors. Vbeta (60) and Jbeta (13) primers were used in the PCR. Libraries were prepared by immunoSEQ multiplex PCR; TCRdb keeps only in-frame clonotypes and omits some of them. The sample shows under 150,000 clones, roughly 85% of them seen only once. The sequenced material came from PBMCs. All receptors come from a man aged 35 to 55 in good health and CMV-seronegative.

DNA for the CDR3: TGTGCCAGCAGTTTTACGGGAACCAACACTGAAGCTTTCTTT. Translating it yields CASSFTGTNTEAFF. This chain uses TRBV28 with TRBJ1-1; no clear D gene. With 3 bases removed from V and 2 bases from J, the gap between germline ends came to 10 bases. The CDR3 runs 14 residues. Looked up from germline, CDR1 is MDHEN and CDR2 is SYDVKM. The complete variable domain, with remaining parts taken from reference TRBV28 and TRBJ1-1, reads DVKVTQSSRYLVKRTGEKVFLECVQDMDHENMFWYRQDPGLGLRLIYFSYDVKMKEKGDIPEGYSVSREKKERFSLILESASTNQTSMYLCASSFTGTNTEAFFGQGTRLTVV.

The count of this clone is one. This chain links TRBV19 with TRBJ1-5; possible D gene TRBD1, 6 bases. The germline V and J ends were trimmed by 3 bases and 0 bases, with 15 bases remaining between them. From germline, CDR1 is LNHDA and CDR2 SQIVND (reference sequence). The CDR3 covers 17 residues. The CDR3 region is CASSIFGGADSNQPQHF. Written as DNA, the CDR3 is TGTGCCAGTAGTATCTTCGGGGGGGCGGATAGCAATCAGCCCCAGCATTTT.

This rearrangement joins TRBV30 to TRBJ1-6, with D tentatively TRBD1 (6 bases). In germline, CDR1 is GTSNPN, CDR2 SVGIG (reference sequence). The CDR3 consists of 12 residues. CDR3 nucleotide sequence: TGTGCATACAGGGACTATAATTCACCCCTCCACTTT. This translates into CAYRDYNSPLHF.

The chain has TRBV4-2 and TRBJ1-2; 7 positions agree with TRBD1. In germline, CDR1 is LGHNA, CDR2 YNFKEQ. Trimming took 3 bases from V and 4 from J; bases not matched to a gene: 17. The CDR3 loop spans 18 amino acids. The CDR3 spells CASSQELPRTGSSYGYTF. The CDR3 DNA is TGTGCCAGCAGCCAGGAGCTACCTCGGACAGGATCAAGCTATGGCTACACCTTC.

This clone was seen only a few times. J is TRBJ2-2 and V is TRBV4-1, with a weak D call TRBD1 (6 bases). Trimming took off 1 base at V and 8 bases at J, with 11 bases between the two ends. The CDR3 sequence is 14 residues long. CDR1 and CDR2 from the germline V gene are MGHRA and YSYEKL. Written as DNA, the CDR3 is TGCGCCAGCAGCCAAGTTATAGGGACAGGGGAGCTGTTTTTT. Protein: CASSQVIGTGELFF.

This clone occurred once. This sequence joins TRBV19 and TRBJ2-1; 7 nucleotides agree with TRBD2. J was trimmed by 7 bases and V by 7 bases; bases with no gene match: 13. The CDR3 runs 15 residues. Germline CDR1 and CDR2: LNHDA and SQIVND (reference sequence). The CDR3 loop reads CASKSAGSLGNEQFF. DNA for the CDR3: TGTGCCAGTAAGTCAGCGGGATCCCTTGGGAATGAGCAGTTCTTC. The whole variable domain, remainder taken from reference TRBV19 and TRBJ2-1, is DGGITQSPKYLFRKEGQNVTLSCEQNLNHDAMYWYRQDPGQGLRLIYYSQIVNDFQKGDIAEGYSVSREKKESFPLTVTSAQKNPTAFYLCASKSAGSLGNEQFFGPGTRLTVL.

The CDR3 protein is CASSEDGGGGYGYTF. The CDR3 region has the DNA TGTGCCAGCAGTGAAGATGGAGGGGGCGGGTATGGCTACACCTTC. The chain uses TRBV6-1 and TRBJ1-2; 7 nucleotides agree with TRBD1. The V and J ends lost 1 base and 5 bases, in that order; junction bases with no gene match: 7. Germline V gives CDR1 MNHNS, CDR2 SASEGT. The CDR3 is 15 amino acids.

CDR3 DNA sequence: TGTGCCAGCAGTTCGGGGGCGGGGGGCACCGGGGAGCTGTTTTTT. It specifies CASSSGAGGTGELFF. The chain links TRBV27 to TRBJ2-2; 8 nucleotides line up with TRBD2. The CDR3 is 15 amino acids. Germline CDR1 MNHEY, CDR2 SMNVEV (reference sequence). The trim removed 4 bases at V and 4 bases at J, leaving 5 bases unmatched.

In its sample, this clone was seen once. The J gene is TRBJ1-2, the V gene TRBV5-6; D call uncertain. V shed 0 bases and J shed 6 bases, with 6 bases lying between them. Germline V gene sequence: CDR1 SGHDT, CDR2 YYEEEE. The CDR3 length is 12 residues. The CDR3 nucleotides are TGTGCCAGCAGCTTGGAAGGAGATGGCTACACCTTC. Translation: CASSLEGDGYTF.